This TCR beta chain was sequenced in a study of tumor and adjacent non-tumor tissue in lung cancer. About the study: Samples averaged roughly 4 million productive TCRbeta reads each. Study-wide findings and caveats: Tumor tissue had significantly higher TCR diversity than normal lung.

Concerning this clonotype itself: What it recognizes is unknown. This clone may be a read error of a much larger clone one base away. Without the conserved terminal phenylalanine or tryptophan, this CDR3 likely stems from a read error.

No cell sorting was done before RNA was extracted from the tissue. TCRbeta libraries were built with three rounds of nested PCR, modified from ARM-PCR. TCRdb analysed the multiplex PCR reads with MiXCR anew, one entry per CDR3 protein. This sample carries 120,000 or so distinct CDR3 sequences, 55% to 75% of them seen once, and the ten largest clones take around 13%. The material sequenced was lung tumor tissue. This receptor was identified in a man aged 25 to 40 with non-small cell lung cancer.

The CDR3 region is CASSQDLSYEQYY. In DNA, the CDR3 is TGTGCCAGCAGCCAAGACCTCTCCTACGAGCAGTACTAC. This chain uses TRBV14 with TRBJ2-7; D ambiguous. The CDR3 spans 13 residues. The ends were cut back, 0 bases at V and 0 bases at J, with 3 bases in the middle. Germline V CDR1 and CDR2: SGHDN, FVKESK.